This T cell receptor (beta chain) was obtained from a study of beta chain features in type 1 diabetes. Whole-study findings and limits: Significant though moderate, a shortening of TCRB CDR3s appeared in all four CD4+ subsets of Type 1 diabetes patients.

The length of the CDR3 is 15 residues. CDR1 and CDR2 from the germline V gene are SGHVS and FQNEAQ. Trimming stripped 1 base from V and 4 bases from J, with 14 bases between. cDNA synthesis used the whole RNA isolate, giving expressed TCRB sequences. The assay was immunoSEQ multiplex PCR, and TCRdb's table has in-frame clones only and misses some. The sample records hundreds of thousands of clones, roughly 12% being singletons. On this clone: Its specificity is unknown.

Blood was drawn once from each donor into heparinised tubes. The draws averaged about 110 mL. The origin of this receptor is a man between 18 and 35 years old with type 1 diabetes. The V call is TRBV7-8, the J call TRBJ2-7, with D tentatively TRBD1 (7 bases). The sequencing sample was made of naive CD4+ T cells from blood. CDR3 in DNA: TGTGCCAGCAGCTTAGGCGGGACAGCCCCTTACGAGCAGTACTTC. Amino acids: CASSLGGTAPYEQYF.